This TCR beta chain emerged from a study of blood T cell repertoires in COVID-19. Background on the study: The samples span acute and convalescent COVID-19 from the United States, Italy and Spain. In each case, the material was cDNA or gDNA derived from T cells, B-cell-depleted T cells, or PBMCs.

Original processing notes: Reference gene primer amplification gave estimated nucleated cell counts. The assay was immunoSEQ multiplex PCR, and TCRdb's table has in-frame clones only and misses some. The D gene and trimming were derived from the DNA, and the V and J assignments and clone size from that table. This sample has approximately 97,000 clones; approximately 85% occur once, and the top ten carry over 10%. Germline V gene sequence: CDR1 SGHDN, CDR2 FVKESK. The CDR3 is 11 amino acids. V was cut by 2 bases and J by 7 bases, with 3 bases left in between. The source is a human donor in a cohort sampled during active COVID-19. The sequencing input was peripheral blood. The V gene is TRBV14, the J gene TRBJ2-4; D uncertain. CDR3 amino acids: CASSQRNIQYF. The CDR3 DNA follows: TGTGCCAGCAGCCAACGGAACATTCAGTACTTC.